This T cell receptor (beta chain) is from a study of T cell repertoires in cytomegalovirus infection. Study in general: It was the public TCR beta signatures that indicated both CMV infection and matching HLA type.

Findings of the study overall: Cumulated frequencies of public TCR beta families served to identify carriers of CMV plus the relevant HLA. HLA-C-restricted TCR beta clonotypes specific for CMV led the ex vivo response.

Using its own MiXCR run on the reads, TCRdb lists one record per CDR3 protein. The sample has hundreds of thousands of distinct CDR3 sequences, 15% to 20% seen once. The V end was cut by 4 bases, the J end by 0 bases, with 18 bases between. This CDR3 comprises 17 residues. CDR1 and CDR2 from the germline V gene are SGHNT and YYREEE (reference sequence). Remarks on this clonotype: The antigen is not known.

The chain carries TRBV5-4 and TRBJ2-3; D might be TRBD2 (6 bases). The sequenced sample consisted of PBMCs. The clonotype was recovered from a human donor in good health (CMV status not recorded). Some clones in this sample may be carry-over from other donors' samples. The CDR3 sequence: CASSPGRPGRSTDTQYF. CDR3 sequence (DNA): TGTGCCAGCAGCCCCGGGCGGCCAGGGAGGAGCACAGATACGCAGTATTTT. Based on the CDR3 plus reference TRBV5-4 and TRBJ2-3, the full variable domain is ETGVTQSPTHLIKTRGQQVTLRCSSQSGHNTVSWYQQALGQGPQFIFQYYREEENGRGNFPPRFSGLQFPNYSSELNVNALELDDSALYLCASSPGRPGRSTDTQYFGPGTRLTVL.